This T cell receptor (beta chain) was retrieved from a study of T cell repertoires in ileal Crohn's disease. About the study: Operated complications were stricturing disease (roughly 60%) and penetrating disease (approximately 39%).

The count of this clone is one. As yet, its antigen is unknown. Study conclusions and caveats: Clonal expansions were more frequent in active smokers than non-smokers at surgery. All patients with clonality above 26.8% had endoscopic recurrence.

Patients were adults with ileal or ileocolonic Crohn's disease needing resection. Sequencing used immunoSEQ multiplex PCR; TCRdb keeps in-frame clones, though not all of them. The sample shows around 17,000 clones, around nine tenths of them seen only once. The receptor was derived from an adult with Crohn's disease. Sequencing input: ileal tissue.

CDR3 DNA sequence: TGTGCCAGCAGTGACCCCGGGAGGAAAAATCAGCCCCAGCATTTT. Translated: CASSDPGRKNQPQHF. The genes are TRBV6-1 and TRBJ1-5; D unresolved. This CDR3 region has 15 residues. CDR1 is MNHNS, CDR2 SASEGT, per germline. V shed 3 bases and J shed 4 bases, with 13 bases lying between them.